This T cell receptor beta chain was captured in a study of T cell repertoires in cytomegalovirus infection. Study summary: Epitope selection comprised recently identified HLA-C-restricted CMV epitopes and well-studied HLA-B-restricted CMV epitopes. Through public TCR beta signatures, both CMV infection and matching HLA type were indicated.

The CDR3 runs to 16 residues. Germline V gives CDR1 SGHTA, CDR2 FQGNSA. Whole-study findings and limits: CMV carriers having the relevant HLA were flagged by cumulative public TCR beta family frequency. HLA-C-restricted CMV-specific TCR beta clonotypes prevailed in the ex vivo response.

TCRdb re-derived calls from the reads in MiXCR, one entry per CDR3 protein. The repertoire holds 900,000 to 950,000 distinct CDR3 sequences, around 29% seen once, with about an eighth in the top ten. Note on this clonotype: Its target is not known. Possible read error: a much larger clone is one base away.

The TCR sequence derives from a human donor in good health (CMV status not recorded). Some clones in this sample may be carry-over from other donors' samples. This chain joins TRBV7-2 and TRBJ1-2; D perhaps matches TRBD1 (5 bases). Sequencing used cultured CD8+ T cells from PBMCs, obtained from culture after CMV antigen stimulation. The DNA for the CDR3 is TGTGTCAGCAGCTTAGAAGACATTGTAGGGACCTATGGCTACACCTTC. The encoded protein is CVSSLEDIVGTYGYTF.